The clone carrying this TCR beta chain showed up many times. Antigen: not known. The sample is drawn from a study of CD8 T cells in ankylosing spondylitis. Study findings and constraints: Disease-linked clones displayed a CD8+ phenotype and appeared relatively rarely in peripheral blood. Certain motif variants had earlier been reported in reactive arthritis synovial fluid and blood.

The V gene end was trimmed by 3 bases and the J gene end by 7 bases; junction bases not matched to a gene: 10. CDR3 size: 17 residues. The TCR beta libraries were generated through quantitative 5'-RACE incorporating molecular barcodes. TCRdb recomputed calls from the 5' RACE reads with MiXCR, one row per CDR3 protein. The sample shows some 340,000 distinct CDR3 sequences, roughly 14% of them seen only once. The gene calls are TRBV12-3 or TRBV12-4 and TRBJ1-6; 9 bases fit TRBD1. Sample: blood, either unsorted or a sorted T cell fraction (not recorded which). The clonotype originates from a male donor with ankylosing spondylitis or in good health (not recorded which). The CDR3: CASSFARTGTGNSPLHF. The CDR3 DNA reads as TGTGCCAGCAGTTTCGCCCGTACCGGGACAGGGAATTCACCCCTCCACTTT.